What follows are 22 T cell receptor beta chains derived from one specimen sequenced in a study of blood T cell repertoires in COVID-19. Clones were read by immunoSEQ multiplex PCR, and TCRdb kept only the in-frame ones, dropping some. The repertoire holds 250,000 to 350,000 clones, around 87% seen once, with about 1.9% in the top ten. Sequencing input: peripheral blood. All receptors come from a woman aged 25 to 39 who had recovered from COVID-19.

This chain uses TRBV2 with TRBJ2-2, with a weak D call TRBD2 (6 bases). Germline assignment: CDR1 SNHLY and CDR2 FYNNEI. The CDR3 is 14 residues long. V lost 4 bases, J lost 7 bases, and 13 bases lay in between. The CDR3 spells CASSGVSRDGELFF. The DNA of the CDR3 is TGTGCCAGCAGTGGGGTCTCGCGGGACGGGGAGCTGTTTTTT.

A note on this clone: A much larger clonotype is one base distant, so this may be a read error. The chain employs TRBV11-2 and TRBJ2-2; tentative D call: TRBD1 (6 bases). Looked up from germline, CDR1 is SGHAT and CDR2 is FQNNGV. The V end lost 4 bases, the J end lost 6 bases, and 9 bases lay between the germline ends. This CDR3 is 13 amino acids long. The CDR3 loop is CASSYGQSGELFF. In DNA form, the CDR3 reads TGTGCCAGCAGCTACGGACAGTCCGGGGAGCTGTTTTTT.

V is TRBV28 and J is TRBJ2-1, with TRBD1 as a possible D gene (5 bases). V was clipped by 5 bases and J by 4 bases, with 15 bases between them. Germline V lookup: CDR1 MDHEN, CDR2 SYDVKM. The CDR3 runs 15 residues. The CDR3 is CASSLLGQGYNEQFF. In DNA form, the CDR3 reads TGTGCCAGCAGTCTACTCGGGCAGGGATACAATGAGCAGTTCTTC.

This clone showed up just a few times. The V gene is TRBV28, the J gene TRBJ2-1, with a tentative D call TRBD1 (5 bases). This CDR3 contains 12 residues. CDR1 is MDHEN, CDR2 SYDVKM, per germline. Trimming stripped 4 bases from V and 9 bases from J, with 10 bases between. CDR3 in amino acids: CASSSSDSEQFF. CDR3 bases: TGTGCCAGCAGTTCATCCGACAGTGAGCAGTTCTTC.

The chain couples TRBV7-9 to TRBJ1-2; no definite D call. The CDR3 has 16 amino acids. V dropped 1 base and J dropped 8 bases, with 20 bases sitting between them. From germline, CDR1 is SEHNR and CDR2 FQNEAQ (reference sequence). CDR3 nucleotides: TGTGCCAGCAGCTTAGACGGAGGCGGCAGGCTGGAGGGCTACACCTTC. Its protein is CASSLDGGGRLEGYTF.

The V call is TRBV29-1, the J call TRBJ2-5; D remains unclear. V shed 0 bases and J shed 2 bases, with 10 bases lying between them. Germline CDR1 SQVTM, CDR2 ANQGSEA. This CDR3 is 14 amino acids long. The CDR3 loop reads CSVEDLWSQETQYF. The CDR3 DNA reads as TGCAGCGTTGAAGATCTATGGTCTCAAGAGACCCAGTACTTC.

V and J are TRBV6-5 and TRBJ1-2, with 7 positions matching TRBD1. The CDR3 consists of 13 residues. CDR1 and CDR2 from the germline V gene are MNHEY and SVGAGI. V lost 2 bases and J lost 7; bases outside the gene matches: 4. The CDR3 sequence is CASSYDRASGYTF. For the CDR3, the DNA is TGTGCCAGCAGTTACGACAGGGCAAGTGGCTACACCTTC.

In DNA, the CDR3 is TGTGCCAGCAGCGCCGGGACAGGGACTCAGCCCCAGCATTTT. It encodes CASSAGTGTQPQHF. V usage is TRBV27 and J usage is TRBJ1-5; 9 bases fit TRBD1. This CDR3 is built from 14 residues. V lost 6 bases to trimming and J lost 6 bases; unmatched junction nucleotides: 6. CDR1 is MNHEY, CDR2 SMNVEV, per germline (reference sequence).

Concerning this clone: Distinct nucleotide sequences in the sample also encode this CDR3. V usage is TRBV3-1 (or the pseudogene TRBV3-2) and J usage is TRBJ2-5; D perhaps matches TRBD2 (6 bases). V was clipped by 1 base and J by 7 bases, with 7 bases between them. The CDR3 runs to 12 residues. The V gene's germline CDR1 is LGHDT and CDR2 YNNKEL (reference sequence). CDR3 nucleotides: TGTGCCAGCAGCCAAGTGGGGGGGACCCAGTACTTC. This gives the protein CASSQVGGTQYF.

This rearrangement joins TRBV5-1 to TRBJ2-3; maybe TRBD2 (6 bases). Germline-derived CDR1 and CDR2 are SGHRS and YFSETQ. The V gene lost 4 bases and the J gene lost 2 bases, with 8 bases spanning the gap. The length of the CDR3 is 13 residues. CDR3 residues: CASSRDFTDTQYF. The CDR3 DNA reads TGCGCCAGCAGCCGGGACTTCACAGATACGCAGTATTTT.

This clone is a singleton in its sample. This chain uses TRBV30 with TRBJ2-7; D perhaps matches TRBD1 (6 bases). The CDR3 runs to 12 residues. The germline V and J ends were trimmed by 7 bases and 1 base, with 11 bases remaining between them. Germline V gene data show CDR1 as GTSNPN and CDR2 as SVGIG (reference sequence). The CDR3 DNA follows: TGTGCCTTACTGACAGGTTCCTACGAGCAGTACTTC. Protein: CALLTGSYEQYF.

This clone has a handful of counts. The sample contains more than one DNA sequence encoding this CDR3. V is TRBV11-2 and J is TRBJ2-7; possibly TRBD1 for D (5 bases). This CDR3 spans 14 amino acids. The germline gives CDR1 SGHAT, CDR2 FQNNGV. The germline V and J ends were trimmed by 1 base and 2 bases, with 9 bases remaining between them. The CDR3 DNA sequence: TGTGCCAGCAGCTTAGGGGCAGGGACCTACGAGCAGTACTTC. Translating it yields CASSLGAGTYEQYF.

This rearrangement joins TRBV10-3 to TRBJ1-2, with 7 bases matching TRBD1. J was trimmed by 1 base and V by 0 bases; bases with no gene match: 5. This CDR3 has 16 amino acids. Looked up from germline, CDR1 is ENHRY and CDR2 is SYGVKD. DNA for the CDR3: TGTGCCATCAGTGAGTCGTTACAGGGGCTTAACTATGGCTACACCTTC. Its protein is CAISESLQGLNYGYTF.

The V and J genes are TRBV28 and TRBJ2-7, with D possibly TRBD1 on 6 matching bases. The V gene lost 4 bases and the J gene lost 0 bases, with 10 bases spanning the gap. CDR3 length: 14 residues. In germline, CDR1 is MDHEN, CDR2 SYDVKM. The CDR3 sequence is CASSYTGSSYEQYF. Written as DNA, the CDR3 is TGTGCCAGCAGTTACACAGGGAGCTCCTACGAGCAGTACTTC.

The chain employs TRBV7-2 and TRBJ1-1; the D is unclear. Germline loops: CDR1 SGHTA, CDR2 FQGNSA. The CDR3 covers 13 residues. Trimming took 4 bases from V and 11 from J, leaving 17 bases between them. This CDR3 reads CASSSLRQEVAFF. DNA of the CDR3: TGTGCCAGCAGCTCCCTGCGTCAGGAGGTGGCTTTCTTT.

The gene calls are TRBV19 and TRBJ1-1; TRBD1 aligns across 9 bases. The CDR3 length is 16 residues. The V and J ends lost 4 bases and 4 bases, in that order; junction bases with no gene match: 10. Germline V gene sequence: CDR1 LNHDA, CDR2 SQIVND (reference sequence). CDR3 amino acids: CASSTWTGVGSTEAFF. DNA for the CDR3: TGTGCCAGTAGTACCTGGACAGGGGTAGGGAGCACTGAAGCTTTCTTT. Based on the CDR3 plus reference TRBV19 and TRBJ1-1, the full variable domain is DGGITQSPKYLFRKEGQNVTLSCEQNLNHDAMYWYRQDPGQGLRLIYYSQIVNDFQKGDIAEGYSVSREKKESFPLTVTSAQKNPTAFYLCASSTWTGVGSTEAFFGQGTRLTVV.

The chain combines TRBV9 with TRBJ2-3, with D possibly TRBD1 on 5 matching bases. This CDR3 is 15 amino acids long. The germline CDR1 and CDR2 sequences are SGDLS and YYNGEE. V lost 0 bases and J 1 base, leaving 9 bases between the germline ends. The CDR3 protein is CASSVAWTRTDTQYF. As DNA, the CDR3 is TGTGCCAGCAGCGTAGCGTGGACACGCACAGATACGCAGTATTTT.

CDR3 in amino acids: CASSLGQANQPQHF. The DNA for the CDR3 is TGTGCCAGCAGCTTGGGACAGGCCAATCAGCCCCAGCATTTT. The rearrangement uses TRBV7-9 and TRBJ1-5, with 8 bases fitting TRBD1. CDR3 length: 14 amino acids. Germline CDR1 is SEHNR and CDR2 is FQNEAQ (reference sequence). The V segment lost 3 bases and the J segment 3 bases; nucleotides outside the gene matches: 1.

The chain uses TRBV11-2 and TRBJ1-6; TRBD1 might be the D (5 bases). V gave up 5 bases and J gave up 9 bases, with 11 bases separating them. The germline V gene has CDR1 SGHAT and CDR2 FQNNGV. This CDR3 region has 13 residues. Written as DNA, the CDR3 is TGTGCCAGCAGCGCTGCAGGGATTTCACCCCTCCACTTT. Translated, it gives CASSAAGISPLHF.

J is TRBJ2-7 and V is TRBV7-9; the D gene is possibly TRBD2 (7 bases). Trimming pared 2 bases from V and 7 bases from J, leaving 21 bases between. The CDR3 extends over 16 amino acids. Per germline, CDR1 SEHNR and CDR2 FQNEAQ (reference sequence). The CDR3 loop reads CASSLMRAGAGGEQYF. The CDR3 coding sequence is TGTGCCAGCAGCTTAATGCGGGCGGGGGCAGGCGGGGAGCAGTACTTC. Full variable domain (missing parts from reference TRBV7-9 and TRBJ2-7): DTGVSQNPRHKITKRGQNVTFRCDPISEHNRLYWYRQTLGQGPEFLTYFQNEAQLEKSRLLSDRFSAERPKGSFSTLEIQRTEQGDSAMYLCASSLMRAGAGGEQYFGPGTRLTVT.

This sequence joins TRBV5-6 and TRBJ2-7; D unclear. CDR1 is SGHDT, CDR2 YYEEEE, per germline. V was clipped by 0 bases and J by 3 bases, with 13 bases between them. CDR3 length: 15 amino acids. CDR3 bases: TGTGCCAGCAGCTTGGCGCCAGAATTTTACTACGAGCAGTACTTC. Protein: CASSLAPEFYYEQYF.

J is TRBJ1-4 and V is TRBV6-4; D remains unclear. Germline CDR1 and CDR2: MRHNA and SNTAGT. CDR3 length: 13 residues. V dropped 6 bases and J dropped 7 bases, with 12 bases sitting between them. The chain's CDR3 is CASSAEGGEKLFF. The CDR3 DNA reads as TGTGCCAGCAGCGCCGAGGGCGGTGAAAAACTGTTTTTT.